This TCR beta chain is from a study of circulating and synovial CD4+ cells in juvenile arthritis. The study, taken as a whole, reports: Shared-clonotype fractions with synovium likely underestimate full repertoire overlap. CPL and bulk CD4 samples differed at least tenfold in T cell genomes. Circulating pathogenic-like lymphocytes shared a substantially higher fraction of CDR3 sequences with synovium than bulk blood. The pathogenic-like versus bulk T cell difference escaped Vbeta family analysis.

Generated by immunoSEQ multiplex PCR, the TCRdb table keeps only in-frame clones and is missing some. The repertoire consists of around 32,000 clones, with around 95% occurring once and the leading ten covering 0.15% to 0.2%. As to this clone: Its matching antigen is unknown.

V was clipped by 7 bases and J by 5 bases, with 14 bases between them. CDR1 is SQVTM and CDR2 is ANQGSEA in the germline V gene. The CDR3 has 12 residues. The J gene is TRBJ1-1, the V gene TRBV29-1; D perhaps matches TRBD1 (6 bases). This receptor was obtained from a human donor with juvenile idiopathic arthritis. Sequenced: CD4+ T cells from blood. The DNA of the CDR3 is TGCAGCGCGTTACAGGGTGTAACTGAAGCTTTCTTT. Translated, it gives CSALQGVTEAFF.